These 23 T cell receptor beta chains originate from one sample sequenced in a study of T cell repertoires in cytomegalovirus infection. TCRdb redid the calling of the reads with MiXCR, one entry per CDR3 protein. There are roughly 920,000 distinct CDR3 sequences in the sample; 31% occur only once, and roughly 12% lies in the top ten. Their target antigens are unknown. Sequencing used cultured CD8+ T cells from PBMCs, obtained from culture after CMV antigen stimulation. These TCRs come from a human donor in good health (CMV status not recorded). Some clones in this sample may be carry-over from other donors' samples.

The chain couples TRBV7-9 to TRBJ2-7, with D possibly matching TRBD2 (6 bases). Trimming took off 5 bases at V and 4 bases at J, with 12 bases between the two ends. The CDR3 has 13 amino acids. Germline V gene data show CDR1 as SEHNR and CDR2 as FQNEAQ (reference sequence). CDR3 protein: CASSQPGRYEQYV. The CDR3 DNA is TGTGCCAGCAGCCAACCGGGGAGGTACGAGCAGTACGTC.

The gene calls are TRBV5-4 and TRBJ2-7; 9 bases map to TRBD2. In germline, CDR1 is SGHNT, CDR2 YYREEE (reference sequence). Losses at the gene ends were 6 bases for V and 4 bases for J; bases not matched to a gene: 8. The CDR3 contains 14 residues. For the CDR3, the DNA is TGTGCCAGCAAAGATAGCGGGGGAGTTTACGAGCAGTACGTC. Translation: CASKDSGGVYEQYV.

The chain couples TRBV27 to TRBJ2-5; 10 nucleotides agree with TRBD1. The germline CDR1 and CDR2 sequences are MNHEY and SMNVEV (reference sequence). Trimming removed 6 bases from V and 5 bases from J; junction bases left unmatched: 9. The CDR3 has 15 amino acids. CDR3 in DNA: TGTGCCAGCAGCTCCCGACAGGGGGCTGTGGAGACCCAGTACTTC. Protein product: CASSSRQGAVETQYF.

The table lists this clonotype with a few counts. DNA for the CDR3: TGTGCCAGCAGCTTTATGAGGGGAGGGCAAGAGACCCAGTACTTC. This encodes CASSFMRGGQETQYF. The chain recombines TRBV7-6 with TRBJ2-5; 7 bases agree with TRBD2. The length of the CDR3 is 15 residues. Losses at the gene ends were 3 bases for V and 2 bases for J; bases not matched to a gene: 6. Looked up from germline, CDR1 is SGHVS and CDR2 is FNYEAQ.

This clonotype was recorded many times. The genes are TRBV28 and TRBJ1-5; D not certain. Trimming shortened V by 6 bases and J by 1 base, and 7 bases separated the two germline ends. CDR1 and CDR2 from the germline V gene are MDHEN and SYDVKM. There are 13 residues in the CDR3. Here the CDR3 reads CASSPDSNQPQHF. CDR3 sequence (DNA): TGTGCCAGCAGCCCCGACAGCAATCAGCCCCAGCATTTT. The complete variable domain, with remaining parts taken from reference TRBV28 and TRBJ1-5, reads DVKVTQSSRYLVKRTGEKVFLECVQDMDHENMFWYRQDPGLGLRLIYFSYDVKMKEKGDIPEGYSVSREKKERFSLILESASTNQTSMYLCASSPDSNQPQHFGDGTRLSIL.

The V and J genes are TRBV12-3 or TRBV12-4 and TRBJ1-6; possibly TRBD1 for D (6 bases). This CDR3 comprises 16 residues. V gave up 5 bases and J gave up 11 bases, with 22 bases separating them. CDR3 amino acids: CASSRSRGGIETPLHF. The DNA of the CDR3 is TGTGCCAGCAGTCGATCTAGGGGGGGTATTGAGACACCCCTCCACTTT.

This clonotype was observed a few times. This chain connects TRBV12-3 or TRBV12-4 to TRBJ1-2; weak D call: TRBD1 (6 bases). Trimming stripped 0 bases from V and 6 bases from J, with 14 bases between. This CDR3 comprises 15 residues. CDR3: CASSLAGQQNDGYTF. The CDR3 DNA sequence: TGTGCCAGCAGTTTAGCTGGACAGCAAAATGATGGCTACACCTTC.

This chain uses TRBV20-1 with TRBJ1-6; TRBD1 matches at 8 bases. Germline-derived CDR1 and CDR2 are DFQATT and SNEGSKA (reference sequence). V shed 5 bases, J shed 0 bases, and the junction held 12 bases outside the gene matches. The CDR3 length is 18 residues. CDR3 nucleotides: TGCAGTGCTCCTGCCGGGACAGGCGTCCTCTCCTATAATTCACCCCTCCACTTT. It is translated as CSAPAGTGVLSYNSPLHF.

There are many counts of this clonotype. The chain combines TRBV11-1 with TRBJ2-2; TRBD1 matches 8 bases. Losses at the gene ends were 3 bases for V and 6 bases for J; bases not matched to a gene: 6. CDR3 size: 15 residues. The germline CDR1 and CDR2 sequences are SGHAT and FQDESV (reference sequence). CDR3 bases: TGTGCCAGCAGCTTGTCCAGGGGGCTCGCCGGGGAGCTGTTTTTT. It codes for CASSLSRGLAGELFF.

The sample holds many counts of this clonotype. This chain links TRBV6-1 with TRBJ2-3; 8 nucleotides match TRBD2. The CDR3 length is 16 residues. Trimming at V came to 6 bases and at J to 5 bases, leaving 13 bases not matched to a gene. Germline CDR1 MNHNS, CDR2 SASEGT. For the CDR3, the DNA is TGTGCCAGCAGACCATACAGCGGGGGACCGGTAGATACGCAGTATTTT. Its translation: CASRPYSGGPVDTQYF.

The chain joins TRBV27 to TRBJ2-1, with D maybe TRBD2 (6 bases). With 5 bases removed from V and 2 bases from J, the gap between germline ends came to 13 bases. CDR1 is MNHEY and CDR2 is SMNVEV in the germline V gene (reference sequence). The CDR3 sequence is 15 residues long. CDR3: CASSPWGGAYNEQFF. DNA for the CDR3: TGTGCCAGCAGTCCCTGGGGCGGGGCCTACAATGAGCAGTTCTTC.

The chain carries TRBV4-1 and TRBJ2-2; D call uncertain. The CDR3 covers 14 residues. The germline V gene has CDR1 MGHRA and CDR2 YSYEKL. With 1 base removed from V and 2 bases from J, the gap between germline ends came to 5 bases. CDR3 region: CASSQVTNTGELFF. The CDR3, as DNA: TGCGCCAGCAGCCAAGTTACCAACACCGGGGAGCTGTTTTTT.

V usage is TRBV20-1 and J usage is TRBJ2-1; TRBD2 aligns across 10 bases. The CDR3 has 15 residues. Looked up from germline, CDR1 is DFQATT and CDR2 is SNEGSKA (reference sequence). With 0 bases clipped from V and 7 bases from J, the junction kept 6 bases outside the gene matches. The CDR3 DNA follows: TGCAGTGCTAGAGATAGAAGCGGGGGGGCGAATGAGCAGTTCTTC. Amino acids: CSARDRSGGANEQFF.

The chain combines TRBV6-1 with TRBJ2-3; D might be TRBD2 (6 bases). The CDR3 loop spans 17 amino acids. Germline loops: CDR1 MNHNS, CDR2 SASEGT. Trimming pared 5 bases from V and 2 bases from J, leaving 20 bases between. The CDR3 DNA sequence: TGTGCCAGCAGTTCTCAAACCCCCGGGACTTTCACAGATACGCAGTATTTT. This sequence encodes CASSSQTPGTFTDTQYF.

Of note for this clonotype: A much larger clone lies one base from this, so it may be a read error. V usage is TRBV7-1 and J usage is TRBJ2-1; possible D gene TRBD1, 7 bases. TRBV7-1 is placed among ORFs of uncertain function. The CDR3 is 16 residues long. CDR3 sequence (DNA): TGTGCCAGCAGCTCCCCTGACAGGGAGGATCTCAATGAGCGGTTCTTC. Translation: CASSSPDREDLNERFF.

The chain carries TRBV6-6 and TRBJ2-5; tentative D call: TRBD2 (6 bases). CDR3 length: 13 amino acids. Between the trimmed V and J ends, which lost 8 bases and 3 bases, there was a span of 13 bases. Germline CDR1 MNHNY, CDR2 SVGAGI (reference sequence). The DNA for the CDR3 is TGTGCCAGCTCTCAGGAGGGCGAAGAGACCCAGTACTTC. Translation: CASSQEGEETQYF.

This clonotype was counted only a few times. The chain joins TRBV5-4 to TRBJ2-7; D might be TRBD1 or TRBD2, each matching 5 bases. Trimming removed 4 bases from V and 5 bases from J, with 13 bases in between. CDR3 length equals 13 residues. CDR1 and CDR2 from the germline V gene are SGHNT and YYREEE (reference sequence). The DNA for the CDR3 is TGTGCCAGCAGCAGGGCAGGGAGACACGAGCAGTACGTC. This codes for CASSRAGRHEQYV.

The chain combines TRBV10-3 with TRBJ1-2; D unclear. The CDR3 runs to 20 residues. The germline V gene has CDR1 ENHRY and CDR2 SYGVKD. V was cut by 6 bases and J by 2 bases, with 31 bases left in between. The CDR3 is CAIRTVRTGNKAPENYGYTF. The CDR3 DNA sequence: TGTGCCATCAGGACGGTTAGGACGGGGAACAAGGCCCCGGAGAACTATGGCTACACCTTC.

The rearrangement joins TRBV9 to TRBJ2-4; the D call may be TRBD1 or TRBD2 (7 bases each). This CDR3 is 18 amino acids long. Per germline, CDR1 SGDLS and CDR2 YYNGEE. The V end was cut by 3 bases, the J end by 0 bases, with 19 bases between. The DNA for the CDR3 is TGTGCCAGCAGCGAGCGGGACAGAGGAGCGATAGCCAAAAACATTCAGTACTTC. Its protein product is CASSERDRGAIAKNIQYF.

V usage is TRBV7-9 and J usage is TRBJ2-7; the D is unclear. The V gene lost 0 bases and the J gene lost 5 bases, with 5 bases spanning the gap. Per the germline V gene, CDR1 is SEHNR and CDR2 is FQNEAQ (reference sequence). The CDR3 has 12 amino acids. The CDR3 DNA reads TGTGCCAGCAGCTTAGCCAGACACGAGCAGTACTTC. Its translation: CASSLARHEQYF. Looking up the rest from reference TRBV7-9 and TRBJ2-7 gives the full variable domain: DTGVSQNPRHKITKRGQNVTFRCDPISEHNRLYWYRQTLGQGPEFLTYFQNEAQLEKSRLLSDRFSAERPKGSFSTLEIQRTEQGDSAMYLCASSLARHEQYFGPGTRLTVT.

The genes are TRBV7-6 and TRBJ2-3; D possibly corresponds to TRBD1 (5 bases). The CDR3 has 13 residues. CDR1 and CDR2 from the germline V gene are SGHVS and FNYEAQ. V shed 8 bases and J shed 4 bases, with 13 bases lying between them. This CDR3 is CASGRRGADTQYF. In DNA, the CDR3 is TGTGCCAGCGGCAGAAGGGGCGCAGATACGCAGTATTTT. Variable domain in full (rest from reference TRBV7-6 and TRBJ2-3): GAGVSQSPRYKVTKRGQDVALRCDPISGHVSLYWYRQALGQGPEFLTYFNYEAQQDKSGLPNDRFSAERPEGSISTLTIQRTEQRDSAMYRCASGRRGADTQYFGPGTRLTVL.

The chain recombines TRBV6-5 with TRBJ2-5, with TRBD2 as a possible D gene (5 bases). Germline V gene lookup returns CDR1 MNHEY and CDR2 SVGAGI. The ends were cut back, 0 bases at V and 4 bases at J, with 12 bases in the middle. The length of the CDR3 is 15 residues. The CDR3: CASSYSLEGGETQYF. CDR3 coding DNA: TGTGCCAGCAGTTACTCATTAGAGGGTGGAGAGACCCAGTACTTC.

This clonotype was seen only a few times. The junction departs from the called germline gene at one end, perhaps through a read error. The chain couples TRBV7-9 to TRBJ2-4, with 12 bases matching TRBD2. The CDR3 loop spans 12 amino acids. CDR1 is SEHNR, CDR2 FQNEAQ, per germline (reference sequence). As DNA, the CDR3 is TGTGCCAGCAGCAACTCTAGCGGGGGGGCGAACTTC. Translation: CASSNSSGGANF.